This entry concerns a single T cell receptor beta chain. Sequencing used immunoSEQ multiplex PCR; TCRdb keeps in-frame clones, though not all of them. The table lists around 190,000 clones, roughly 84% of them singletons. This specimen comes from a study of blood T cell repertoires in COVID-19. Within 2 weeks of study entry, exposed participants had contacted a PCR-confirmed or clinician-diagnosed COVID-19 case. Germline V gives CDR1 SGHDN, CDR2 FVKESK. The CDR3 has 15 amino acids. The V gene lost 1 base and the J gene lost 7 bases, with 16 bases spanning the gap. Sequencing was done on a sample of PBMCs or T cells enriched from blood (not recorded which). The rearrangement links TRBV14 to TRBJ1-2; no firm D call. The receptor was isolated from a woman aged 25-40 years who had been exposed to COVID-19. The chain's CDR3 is CASSQGHVEKSGYTF. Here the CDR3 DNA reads TGTGCCAGCAGCCAAGGACATGTAGAAAAGAGTGGCTACACCTTC.